Below are 27 T cell receptor beta chains sequenced from a single sample in a study of OX40 agonist ivuxolimab in advanced cancers. Method: immunoSEQ multiplex PCR; TCRdb's copy keeps in-frame clones and lacks some. The sample has around 87,000 clones, 94% seen once. The material sequenced was CD4+ or CD8+ T cells sorted from blood, taken in a trial of the OX40 agonist ivuxolimab. These receptors were obtained from an adult with an advanced solid tumor such as melanoma, head and neck, liver or kidney cancer.

This clone is a singleton in its sample. The J gene is TRBJ1-2, the V gene TRBV6-5; D perhaps matches TRBD1 (5 bases). Deletions cut 4 bases from V and 3 bases from J, with 18 bases between. In germline, CDR1 is MNHEY, CDR2 SVGAGI. This CDR3 spans 16 amino acids. CDR3 sequence reads: CASSLFGGANDYGYTF. The CDR3 nucleotides are TGTGCCAGCAGTTTGTTCGGAGGGGCGAACGACTATGGCTACACCTTC.

The rearrangement uses TRBV4-3 and TRBJ1-6, with no clear D. CDR1 is LGHNA, CDR2 YSLEER, per germline. The CDR3 totals 13 residues. Trimming stripped 3 bases from V and 6 bases from J, with 6 bases between. In DNA, the CDR3 is TGCGCCAGCAGCCAGGGAGGTAATTCACCCCTCCACTTT. Residues: CASSQGGNSPLHF.

V is TRBV14 and J is TRBJ2-3, with 11 bases matching TRBD2. Germline V gene lookup returns CDR1 SGHDN and CDR2 FVKESK. The trim removed 8 bases at V and 3 bases at J, leaving 7 bases unmatched. The CDR3 loop spans 15 amino acids. The CDR3 protein is CASGALAGETDTQYF. The DNA for the CDR3 is TGTGCCAGCGGAGCACTAGCGGGGGAAACAGATACGCAGTATTTT. The full variable domain, completed using reference TRBV14 and TRBJ2-3, is EAGVTQFPSHSVIEKGQTVTLRCDPISGHDNLYWYRRVMGKEIKFLLHFVKESKQDESGMPNNRFLAERTGGTYSTLKVQPAELEDSGVYFCASGALAGETDTQYFGPGTRLTVL.

This clone is labeled as medium-sized (0.01 to 0.1%). This chain uses TRBV27 with TRBJ2-1, with 13 bases identical to TRBD2. After removal of 5 bases from V and 8 bases from J, the junction contained 6 bases not matched to a gene. Germline CDR1 MNHEY, CDR2 SMNVEV (reference sequence). This CDR3 has 15 residues. CDR3: CASSVTSGRAHEQFF. The CDR3 nucleotides are TGTGCCAGCAGTGTCACTAGCGGGAGGGCCCATGAGCAGTTCTTC.

The chain couples TRBV4-1 to TRBJ1-2, with D perhaps TRBD1 (5 bases). Germline-derived CDR1 and CDR2 are MGHRA and YSYEKL. V shed 0 bases and J shed 4 bases, with 12 bases lying between them. This CDR3 is 15 amino acids long. CDR3 DNA sequence: TGCGCCAGCAGCCAAGAGCGGGGGGGATTCTATGGCTACACCTTC. Its protein is CASSQERGGFYGYTF.

In this sample, this clone turned up a few times. This chain connects TRBV2 to TRBJ2-7, with TRBD2 matching over 16 bases. Germline trimming cut 10 bases from V and 0 bases from J; bases unmatched to any gene: 6. Germline CDR1 and CDR2: SNHLY and FYNNEI. The CDR3 is made up of 16 amino acids. CDR3 in DNA: TGTGCCACCGGGACTAGCGGGAGGGGGGGCTCCTACGAGCAGTACTTC. Its protein is CATGTSGRGGSYEQYF.

The rearrangement links TRBV9 to TRBJ2-1, with D possibly matching TRBD2 (5 bases). The CDR3 consists of 13 residues. Trimming removed 0 bases from V and 10 bases from J, with 11 bases in between. The germline gives CDR1 SGDLS, CDR2 YYNGEE. CDR3 sequence: CASSVGTSGEQFF. The CDR3 DNA follows: TGTGCCAGCAGCGTAGGGACCTCGGGGGAGCAGTTCTTC.

The V gene is TRBV4-1, the J gene TRBJ2-1; unclear D gene. CDR3 length equals 12 residues. Trimming pared 1 base from V and 6 bases from J, leaving 4 bases between. CDR1 is MGHRA and CDR2 is YSYEKL in the germline V gene. CDR3 DNA sequence: TGCGCCAGCAGCCAAGGGGTCAATGAGCAGTTCTTC. Its protein product is CASSQGVNEQFF.

CDR3 nucleotides: TGTGCCAGCAGCTCGGGACAGTTCAGGGCAGATACGCAGTATTTT. It encodes CASSSGQFRADTQYF. The V call is TRBV7-9, the J call TRBJ2-3, with 7 bases that match TRBD1. Per the germline V gene, CDR1 is SEHNR and CDR2 is FQNEAQ (reference sequence). V was clipped by 4 bases and J by 4 bases; unmatched bases: 8. The CDR3 loop spans 15 amino acids.

This clone occurred a few times. The chain joins TRBV6-5 to TRBJ1-5; possible D gene TRBD1, 5 bases. The V end was cut by 7 bases, the J end by 0 bases, with 13 bases between. The CDR3 runs 15 residues. Germline V gives CDR1 MNHEY, CDR2 SVGAGI. The CDR3 DNA is TGTGCCAGCACCCCCCGCAGGGATAGCAATCAGCCCCAGCATTTT. Its protein is CASTPRRDSNQPQHF.

The chain has TRBV30 and TRBJ2-1, with D unclear. Germline V gene sequence: CDR1 GTSNPN, CDR2 SVGIG (reference sequence). Trimming removed 1 base at V and 2 bases at J, with 9 bases between. This CDR3 is built from 14 residues. CDR3: CAWSGLSAYNEQFF. The CDR3 region has the DNA TGTGCCTGGAGTGGATTAAGCGCCTACAATGAGCAGTTCTTC.

The rearrangement joins TRBV11-2 to TRBJ2-1; D gene ambiguous. The V end lost 0 bases, the J end lost 1 base, and 7 bases lay between the germline ends. The CDR3 runs 15 residues. Germline loops: CDR1 SGHAT, CDR2 FQNNGV. CDR3 bases: TGTGCCAGCAGCTTAGAGCCGGGTTCCTACAATGAGCAGTTCTTC. Its protein is CASSLEPGSYNEQFF. Variable domain in full (rest from reference TRBV11-2 and TRBJ2-1): EAGVAQSPRYKIIEKRQSVAFWCNPISGHATLYWYQQILGQGPKLLIQFQNNGVVDDSQLPKDRFSAERLKGVDSTLKIQPAKLEDSAVYLCASSLEPGSYNEQFFGPGTRLTVL.

The V gene is TRBV2, the J gene TRBJ1-2; possible D gene TRBD1, 5 bases. In germline, CDR1 is SNHLY, CDR2 FYNNEI. This CDR3 comprises 14 residues. Trimming pared 3 bases from V and 4 bases from J, leaving 12 bases between. CDR3 DNA sequence: TGTGCCAGCAGTGACCCGGCAGGGAGCTATGGCTACACCTTC. This encodes CASSDPAGSYGYTF. The entire variable domain, with the rest obtained from reference TRBV2 and TRBJ1-2, is as follows: EPEVTQTPSHQVTQMGQEVILRCVPISNHLYFYWYRQILGQKVEFLVSFYNNEISEKSEIFDDQFSVERPDGSNFTLKIRSTKLEDSAMYFCASSDPAGSYGYTFGSGTRLTVV.

The count of this clone is one. The gene calls are TRBV10-2 and TRBJ1-3; no definite D call. The V gene's germline CDR1 is WSHSY and CDR2 SAAADI. CDR3 length: 14 residues. Between the trimmed V and J ends, which lost 6 bases and 2 bases, there was a span of 11 bases. The CDR3 sequence is CASRDGVTGNTIYF. The CDR3 DNA reads TGCGCCAGCAGGGACGGTGTAACTGGAAACACCATATATTTT.

The V call is TRBV27, the J call TRBJ2-7; tentative D call: TRBD2 (6 bases). The CDR3 is 13 residues long. The germline CDR1 and CDR2 sequences are MNHEY and SMNVEV (reference sequence). Trimming stripped 0 bases from V and 7 bases from J, with 10 bases between. In nucleotides, the CDR3 is TGTGCCAGCAGTTTATCGAGGGCGGGAGAGCAGTACTTC. This sequence encodes CASSLSRAGEQYF.

The chain carries TRBV10-1 and TRBJ2-7; 16 bases match TRBD2. Germline values: CDR1 WNHNN, CDR2 SYGVQD (reference sequence). The CDR3 consists of 17 residues. V was pared by 4 bases and J by 2 bases, with 5 bases of the junction left unmatched. In nucleotides, the CDR3 is TGCGCCAGCAGTGCTGGGACTAGCGGGAGGGCCGCCTACGAGCAGTACTTC. It encodes CASSAGTSGRAAYEQYF.

The chain recombines TRBV11-2 with TRBJ1-4; no clear D gene. This CDR3 has 15 amino acids. Trimming removed 5 bases from V and 8 bases from J, with 18 bases in between. Germline V gene sequence: CDR1 SGHAT, CDR2 FQNNGV. The CDR3 region is CASSAATGVGEKLFF. In nucleotides, the CDR3 is TGTGCCAGCAGCGCCGCTACCGGGGTTGGGGAAAAACTGTTTTTT.

CDR3 region: CASTPRAVPTDTQYF. DNA for the CDR3: TGTGCCAGCACCCCCCGGGCGGTGCCCACAGATACGCAGTATTTT. The chain employs TRBV2 and TRBJ2-3; D is ambiguous. V was cut by 7 bases and J by 2 bases, with 16 bases left in between. Germline V gene data show CDR1 as SNHLY and CDR2 as FYNNEI. The CDR3 is made up of 15 amino acids.

V usage is TRBV7-9 and J usage is TRBJ1-1; 9 bases are a match to TRBD1. Germline CDR1 SEHNR, CDR2 FQNEAQ (reference sequence). J gave up 1 base and V 5 bases, and 5 bases lay outside the gene matches. The CDR3 is made up of 15 amino acids. The CDR3 DNA reads as TGTGCCAGCAGCCCGCGGGACAGGGCGAACACTGAAGCTTTCTTT. It codes for CASSPRDRANTEAFF.

This clone has only a few counts. This chain joins TRBV4-1 and TRBJ1-5, with D possibly being TRBD1 (5 bases). CDR3 length: 17 amino acids. Germline V gives CDR1 MGHRA, CDR2 YSYEKL. Trimming took 3 bases from V and 0 from J, leaving 15 bases between them. The chain's CDR3 is CASSQREGRSSNQPQHF. In DNA form, the CDR3 reads TGCGCCAGCAGCCAGAGGGAGGGGCGAAGTAGCAATCAGCCCCAGCATTTT.

This chain uses TRBV30 with TRBJ2-1; TRBD1 aligns across 9 bases. The CDR3 covers 15 residues. The V gene end was trimmed by 0 bases and the J gene end by 5 bases; junction bases not matched to a gene: 5. CDR1 GTSNPN and CDR2 SVGIG come from the germline V gene (reference sequence). The CDR3 loop is CAWSVRQGVDNEQFF. The CDR3 DNA sequence: TGTGCCTGGAGTGTAAGACAGGGGGTCGACAATGAGCAGTTCTTC.

The genes are TRBV29-1 and TRBJ2-5; D is possibly TRBD1 or TRBD2 (5 bases each). V was clipped by 5 bases and J by 2 bases, with 12 bases between them. The CDR3 runs 13 residues. Germline V CDR1 and CDR2: SQVTM, ANQGSEA. CDR3 residues: CSVNRDGQETQYF. The CDR3 DNA reads as TGCAGCGTTAACCGGGACGGTCAAGAGACCCAGTACTTC.

J is TRBJ1-1 and V is TRBV12-2. TRBV12-2 is reported as a pseudogene. The CDR3 spans 14 residues. The CDR3 sequence: CASRLEGVWTEAFF. CDR3 bases: TGTGCAAGTCGCTTGGAGGGAGTATGGACTGAAGCTTTCTTT.

The V call is TRBV5-4, the J call TRBJ2-3; D unclear. This CDR3 has 14 residues. V was cut by 0 bases and J by 2 bases, with 7 bases left in between. CDR1 and CDR2 from the germline V gene are SGHNT and YYREEE (reference sequence). The CDR3 here is CASSLEGYTDTQYF. CDR3 nucleotides: TGTGCCAGCAGCTTGGAAGGGTACACAGATACGCAGTATTTT.

In nucleotides, the CDR3 is TGTGCCAGTAGTATTGCACAGACTAACTATGGCTACACCTTC. The encoded protein is CASSIAQTNYGYTF. V gene TRBV19 combines with J gene TRBJ1-2, with D unresolved. The germline V and J ends were trimmed by 3 bases and 0 bases, with 8 bases remaining between them. This CDR3 region has 14 residues. The V gene's germline CDR1 is LNHDA and CDR2 SQIVND (reference sequence).

This clone was detected once. This chain links TRBV11-2 with TRBJ2-5; D may match TRBD1 or TRBD2 (5 bases each). The CDR3 runs 15 residues. CDR1 is SGHAT and CDR2 is FQNNGV in the germline V gene. V lost 1 base and J lost 5, with 14 bases in between. CDR3 nucleotide sequence: TGTGCCAGCAGCTTAGGTTGGTCAGGGACGGAGACCCAGTACTTC. Its translation: CASSLGWSGTETQYF. The complete variable domain, with remaining parts taken from reference TRBV11-2 and TRBJ2-5, reads EAGVAQSPRYKIIEKRQSVAFWCNPISGHATLYWYQQILGQGPKLLIQFQNNGVVDDSQLPKDRFSAERLKGVDSTLKIQPAKLEDSAVYLCASSLGWSGTETQYFGPGTRLLVL.

V and J are TRBV6-1 and TRBJ1-1; D uncertain. This CDR3 has 15 amino acids. Trimming pared 5 bases from V and 1 base from J, leaving 14 bases between. Germline CDR1 reads MNHNS; CDR2 reads SASEGT. The CDR3: CASSFLRHPNTEAFF. The CDR3 DNA reads as TGTGCCAGCAGTTTTTTGAGACACCCGAACACTGAAGCTTTCTTT.